The following is a T cell receptor (beta chain) sequence with its context. What it binds is not known. Genomic DNA of each subset was evenly split across several immunoSEQ plates. Clones were sequenced by immunoSEQ multiplex PCR, and TCRdb holds only the in-frame ones, with some missing. In the table there are hundreds of thousands of clones, approximately 96% of which are singletons. This sample is part of a study of shared clonotypes between healthy human individuals. At the level of the study: CD4 naive cells filled three plates per donor, CD4 memory three, CD8 naive two and CD8 memory one.

CD45RO-negative, CCR7-selected cells formed the naive CD8 fraction, which excluded terminally differentiated effector memory CD45RA+ cells. Study-level points and caveats: Larger estimated richness was generally recorded for naive subsets relative to memory subsets. Of the naive CD4 clonotypes, approximately 5% were shared across a handful of donors.

This CDR3 comprises 17 residues. V was cut by 6 bases and J by 0 bases, with 22 bases left in between. Germline CDR1 SQVTM, CDR2 ANQGSEA. The sample was naive CD8+ T cells sorted from blood. This TCR came from a woman younger than 45 in good health. This chain joins TRBV29-1 and TRBJ2-3; either TRBD1 or TRBD2 may supply D (6 bases each). The CDR3 is CSVRDTHRASSTDTQYF. DNA for the CDR3: TGCAGCGTGCGGGACACCCACAGGGCCTCTAGCACAGATACGCAGTATTTT.